This TCR beta chain was identified in a study of CD8+ T cells in alopecia areata. The CDR3 runs 15 residues. The germline V gene has CDR1 FNHDT and CDR2 SITEND (reference sequence). RNA extraction and reverse transcription yielded cDNA as sequencing template. The data were produced by immunoSEQ multiplex PCR, yet TCRdb's version contains in-frame clones alone and is incomplete. The sample counts about 270,000 clones, none seen once; the ten largest own approximately 1.2%. This clone has more than one count but fewer than ten. Each gene name is a mouse one. The missing CDR3 end, 4 residues past where the read stops, is filled in from the germline J gene. Sorting relied on CD4, CD8alpha, NKG2D, NKG2ACE and other markers applied to pooled cutaneous lymph node cells.

This chain uses TRBV19 with TRBJ2-7, with 11 bases lining up with TRBD2. The sequence was collected from a C3H/HeJ mouse with alopecia areata. As its MHC haplotype, the strain has H2-k. Specimen: CD4+ T cells sorted from a lymph node. The CDR3 DNA, read in part, is TGTGCCAGCAGTATAGCTCGGACTGGGGGGTAT. Its protein is CASSIARTGGY. The whole CDR3 is CASSIARTGGYEQYF.